The T cell receptor (beta chain) described here comes from a study of neurological immune-mediated disorders. This CDR3 comprises 14 residues. Germline V lookup: CDR1 SGHAT, CDR2 FQNNGV. As for time point: longitudinal time-point 3. Individuals who volunteered at a blood bank located in Maryland, USA, made up the group of healthy controls. A note on this clonotype: This may be a read error, as it is one base from a much larger clone.

With 10-nucleotide random UMIs included, cDNA was synthesized by 5'RACE. TCRdb used MiXCR to reprocess the 5' RACE reads, holding one entry per CDR3 protein. Of tens of thousands of distinct CDR3 sequences in the sample, roughly 14% were seen once. The sequenced sample consisted of PBMCs. The sequence derives from a man aged 25-45 years in good health. The V call is TRBV11-2, the J call TRBJ2-1; D could derive from TRBD1 or TRBD2 (5 bases each). CDR3 sequence reads: CVSSFLWGYNEQFF. The CDR3 nucleotides read TGTGTCAGCAGCTTTTTGTGGGGGTACAATGAGCAGTTCTTC. Using reference TRBV11-2 and TRBJ2-1 for the parts outside the CDR3, the full variable domain is EAGVAQSPRYKIIEKRQSVAFWCNPISGHATLYWYQQILGQGPKLLIQFQNNGVVDDSQLPKDRFSAERLKGVDSTLKIQPAKLEDSAVYLCVSSFLWGYNEQFFGPGTRLTVL.